The 22 T cell receptor beta chains listed next were all sequenced from one sample in a study of T cell clones after liver transplantation. Some clones are missing from TCRdb's copy, which holds only in-frame ones; the method was immunoSEQ multiplex PCR. The sample lists tens of thousands of clones, 90% occurring once. Material: CD4+ T cells from blood, obtained before liver transplant. Receptors originate from a human donor who received a liver transplant.

The chain couples TRBV28 to TRBJ2-5; tentatively, D is TRBD1 or TRBD2 (5 bases each). The CDR3 spans 15 residues. V was trimmed by 4 bases and J by 1 base, leaving 13 bases between them. The germline gives CDR1 MDHEN, CDR2 SYDVKM. In DNA form, the CDR3 reads TGTGCCAGCAGTTCATCCGGGACGTCCCAAGAGACCCAGTACTTC. This encodes CASSSSGTSQETQYF.

The chain combines TRBV19 with TRBJ2-7, with a weak D call TRBD2 (6 bases). The CDR3 extends over 12 amino acids. The germline CDR1 and CDR2 sequences are LNHDA and SQIVND (reference sequence). The ends were cut back, 6 bases at V and 4 bases at J, with 10 bases in the middle. For the CDR3, the DNA is TGTGCCAGTAGCACGGAGGGGTACGAGCAGTACTTC. Amino acids: CASSTEGYEQYF.

The V gene is TRBV5-1, the J gene TRBJ2-2; D is tentatively TRBD1 or TRBD2 (6 bases each). This CDR3 is 15 amino acids long. V dropped 3 bases and J dropped 0 bases, with 9 bases sitting between them. Germline CDR1 is SGHRS and CDR2 is YFSETQ. DNA of the CDR3: TGCGCCAGCAGCTACGGGGGCCCGAACACCGGGGAGCTGTTTTTT. This gives the protein CASSYGGPNTGELFF.

The chain recombines TRBV11-2 with TRBJ2-1; tentatively, D is TRBD1 (6 bases). Trimming left V 0 bases short and J 10 bases short, with 10 bases between. This CDR3 spans 13 amino acids. The germline V gene encodes CDR1 SGHAT and CDR2 FQNNGV. The CDR3 sequence: CASSLESGTEQFF. For the CDR3, the DNA is TGTGCCAGCAGCTTAGAGTCCGGGACAGAGCAGTTCTTC.

The V and J genes are TRBV5-4 and TRBJ2-7; D gene unclear. Germline lookup yields CDR1 SGHNT and CDR2 YYREEE (reference sequence). V was pared by 2 bases and J by 3 bases, with 9 bases between. The CDR3 spans 13 residues. CDR3 sequence reads: CASSFGTNYEQYF. CDR3 nucleotides: TGTGCCAGCAGCTTCGGAACTAACTACGAGCAGTACTTC.

The chain has TRBV11-3 and TRBJ2-5; tentative D call: TRBD1 (6 bases). The CDR3 runs to 13 residues. V was cut by 3 bases and J by 5 bases, with 10 bases left in between. The germline V gene has CDR1 SGHNT and CDR2 YENEEA. The CDR3 reads CASSFVRGETQYF. The DNA for the CDR3 is TGTGCCAGCAGCTTTGTTAGGGGGGAGACCCAGTACTTC.

This chain joins TRBV30 and TRBJ2-3; TRBD2 is a possible D gene (6 bases). The CDR3 has 14 residues. The V end was cut by 5 bases, the J end by 14 bases, with 26 bases between. Germline CDR1 and CDR2: GTSNPN and SVGIG (reference sequence). CDR3 nucleotide sequence: TGTGCCTGGGGGGGTGAAGCGGGTATGGTCAGGAGGTATTTT. Its translation is CAWGGEAGMVRRYF.

J is TRBJ2-1 and V is TRBV18, with D unresolved. CDR3 length equals 14 residues. V gave up 0 bases and J gave up 6 bases, with 9 bases separating them. From germline, CDR1 is KGHSH and CDR2 LQKENI. CDR3 in DNA: TGTGCCAGCTCACCACCTATCCTCCGCAATGAGCAGTTCTTC. It encodes CASSPPILRNEQFF.

This sequence joins TRBV15 and TRBJ2-2; no clear D. V lost 3 bases, J lost 7 bases, and 12 bases lay in between. This CDR3 has 14 residues. CDR1 LNHNV and CDR2 YYDKDF come from the germline V gene (reference sequence). DNA of the CDR3: TGTGCCACCAGCAGCCTTTCTAGGAACGGGGAGCTGTTTTTT. As protein: CATSSLSRNGELFF.

The chain joins TRBV10-2 to TRBJ2-7; D gene ambiguous. Trimming stripped 5 bases from V and 7 bases from J, with 9 bases between. Per the germline V gene, CDR1 is WSHSY and CDR2 is SAAADI. The CDR3 length is 11 residues. The CDR3 sequence is CASSRDLEQYF. The CDR3 DNA reads TGCGCCAGCAGTAGGGATCTGGAGCAGTACTTC.

The rearrangement uses TRBV7-3 and TRBJ2-1; the D gene is possibly TRBD1 (7 bases). Trimming took off 5 bases at V and 11 bases at J, with 13 bases between the two ends. Germline V gene data show CDR1 as SGHTA and CDR2 as FQGTGA. This CDR3 spans 12 amino acids. In DNA form, the CDR3 reads TGTGCCAGCAGCCAGGGGGAGGAGAAGCAGTTCTTC. Translation: CASSQGEEKQFF. Combining the CDR3 with reference TRBV7-3 and TRBJ2-1 gives the whole variable domain GAGVSQTPSNKVTEKGKYVELRCDPISGHTALYWYRQSLGQGPEFLIYFQGTGAADDSGLPNDRFFAVRPEGSVSTLKIQRTERGDSAVYLCASSQGEEKQFFGPGTRLTVL.

The rearrangement uses TRBV9 and TRBJ2-1; 13 bases are a match to TRBD2. Germline V CDR1 and CDR2: SGDLS, YYNGEE. The ends lost 3 bases at V and 6 bases at J; junction bases unmatched: 6. The CDR3 loop spans 16 amino acids. CDR3 loop: CASSGTSGREGNEQFF. DNA of the CDR3: TGTGCCAGCAGCGGGACTAGCGGGAGAGAAGGCAATGAGCAGTTCTTC.

The V gene is TRBV4-1, the J gene TRBJ1-2, with D perhaps matching TRBD1 (5 bases). Trimming removed 1 base at V and 4 bases at J, with 10 bases between. From germline, CDR1 is MGHRA and CDR2 YSYEKL. CDR3 length: 14 residues. CDR3 sequence (DNA): TGCGCCAGCAGCCAAGTCGGCCAGGGCTATGGCTACACCTTC. Amino acid sequence: CASSQVGQGYGYTF.

This clone was seen only once. The rearrangement joins TRBV7-3 to TRBJ2-1; 7 bases agree with TRBD1. This CDR3 is 16 amino acids long. Per the germline V gene, CDR1 is SGHTA and CDR2 is FQGTGA. With V trimmed by 1 base and J by 2 bases, 5 bases remained unmatched. The CDR3 is CASSLKGTGAYNEQFF. For the CDR3, the DNA is TGTGCCAGCAGCTTAAAGGGCACAGGGGCCTACAATGAGCAGTTCTTC.

The chain links TRBV2 to TRBJ2-7; 12 positions agree with TRBD1. Losses at the gene ends were 6 bases for V and 6 bases for J; bases not matched to a gene: 3. Germline CDR1 is SNHLY and CDR2 is FYNNEI. The CDR3 is 13 amino acids. The CDR3 coding sequence is TGTGCCAGCAGCAGGGACAGGGGGCCCGAGCAGTACTTC. As protein: CASSRDRGPEQYF.

The chain couples TRBV7-9 to TRBJ1-2; D remains unclear. Germline CDR1 SEHNR, CDR2 FQNEAQ (reference sequence). Between the trimmed V and J ends, which lost 4 bases and 9 bases, there was a span of 18 bases. The CDR3 spans 14 residues. CDR3: CASSSHPTRGRYTF. The CDR3 region has the DNA TGTGCCAGCAGCTCCCATCCGACTCGCGGCCGCTACACCTTC. Complete variable domain (other parts from reference TRBV7-9 and TRBJ1-2): DTGVSQNPRHKITKRGQNVTFRCDPISEHNRLYWYRQTLGQGPEFLTYFQNEAQLEKSRLLSDRFSAERPKGSFSTLEIQRTEQGDSAMYLCASSSHPTRGRYTFGSGTRLTVV.

The chain couples TRBV30 to TRBJ1-4; D gene ambiguous. Trimming stripped 7 bases from V and 0 bases from J, with 15 bases between. Germline-derived CDR1 and CDR2 are GTSNPN and SVGIG (reference sequence). The CDR3 runs 15 residues. The CDR3 DNA follows: TGTGCCTTACTGTGGAATCACCCAACTAATGAAAAACTGTTTTTT. Translated: CALLWNHPTNEKLFF. The whole variable domain, remainder taken from reference TRBV30 and TRBJ1-4, is SQTIHQWPATLVQPVGSPLSLECTVEGTSNPNLYWYRQAAGRGLQLLFYSVGIGQISSEVPQNLSASRPQDRQFILSSKKLLLSDSGFYLCALLWNHPTNEKLFFGSGTQLSVL.

About this clone itself: Other DNA sequences in the sample encode the same CDR3. This chain uses TRBV2 with TRBJ2-5; D gene ambiguous. Germline assignment: CDR1 SNHLY and CDR2 FYNNEI. V lost 4 bases and J 2 bases, leaving 5 bases between the germline ends. CDR3 size: 12 residues. CDR3 residues: CASSVGQETQYF. The CDR3 DNA reads TGTGCCAGCAGTGTGGGTCAAGAGACCCAGTACTTC.

This clone was observed once. The genes are TRBV5-6 and TRBJ1-4, with a possible D match to TRBD1 (6 bases). Germline V gives CDR1 SGHDT, CDR2 YYEEEE. This CDR3 spans 14 amino acids. V was trimmed by 0 bases and J by 5 bases, leaving 8 bases between them. The DNA of the CDR3 is TGTGCCAGCAGCTTGGGGGGGCTCAATGAAAAACTGTTTTTT. Its translation: CASSLGGLNEKLFF.

The V gene is TRBV11-3, the J gene TRBJ2-4, with unresolved D. V shed 1 base and J shed 7 bases, with 17 bases lying between them. The length of the CDR3 is 16 residues. Germline loops: CDR1 SGHNT, CDR2 YENEEA. The CDR3 DNA sequence: TGTGCCAGCAGCTTAGTTTTGTCTGCCCTTGGGAACATTCAGTACTTC. Protein: CASSLVLSALGNIQYF.

This clone was recorded once. The V call is TRBV11-1, the J call TRBJ2-2, with D unclear. The CDR3 is 13 residues long. Germline V gives CDR1 SGHAT, CDR2 FQDESV (reference sequence). V was pared by 5 bases and J by 5 bases, with 9 bases between. The CDR3 sequence: CASSPQRTGELFF. The CDR3 DNA sequence: TGTGCCAGCAGCCCTCAAAGGACCGGGGAGCTGTTTTTT. Together with reference TRBV11-1 and TRBJ2-2, the CDR3 gives the full variable domain: EAEVAQSPRYKITEKSQAVAFWCDPISGHATLYWYRQILGQGPELLVQFQDESVVDDSQLPKDRFSAERLKGVDSTLKIQPAELGDSAMYLCASSPQRTGELFFGEGSRLTVL.

The V gene is TRBV7-2, the J gene TRBJ2-7; TRBD2 aligns across 7 bases. Per the germline V gene, CDR1 is SGHTA and CDR2 is FQGNSA. CDR3 length equals 16 residues. The trim removed 5 bases at V and 5 bases at J, leaving 15 bases unmatched. CDR3 amino acids: CASSAPSGFGGNEQYF. The CDR3 DNA sequence: TGTGCCAGCAGCGCCCCTTCCGGGTTCGGGGGGAACGAGCAGTACTTC.